This T cell receptor (beta chain) was identified in a study of blood T cell repertoires in COVID-19. The CDR3 has 14 residues. CDR1 LGHDT and CDR2 YNNKEL come from the germline V gene (reference sequence). Losses at the gene ends were 5 bases for V and 4 bases for J; bases not matched to a gene: 6. The protocol was immunoSEQ multiplex PCR, while the TCRdb copy is restricted to in-frame clones and leaves out a portion. The table records around 160,000 clones, 65% to 85% of them present only once. Sequences were obtained from peripheral blood. The source of this sequence is a man between 60 and 75 years old with active or convalescent COVID-19. This chain joins TRBV3-1 (or the pseudogene TRBV3-2) and TRBJ1-2; TRBD1 aligns across 8 bases. The CDR3 bases are TGTGCCAGCAGCACCGGGACAGGCCTCTATGGCTACACCTTC. Protein sequence: CASSTGTGLYGYTF.